This T cell receptor (beta chain) is from a study of OX40 agonist ivuxolimab in advanced cancers. Study details: Eligibility admitted prior anti-PD-1, anti-PD-L1 or anti-CTLA-4 therapy; 40% to 50% had some.

Profiling relied on immunoSEQ multiplex PCR, and the TCRdb table lists in-frame clones only, not all of them. The sample gives roughly 35,000 clones, 70% to 90% of which show up once; roughly 2.4% is in the top ten. Anyone with autoimmune disease history or systemic immunosuppression was excluded. This clone was observed a single time. This CDR3 has 14 amino acids. Germline V lookup: CDR1 SGHVS, CDR2 FQNEAQ. Deletions cut 1 base from V and 8 bases from J, with 13 bases between. This TCR was recovered from an adult with an advanced solid tumor such as melanoma, head and neck, liver or kidney cancer. The sequencing here drew on CD4+ or CD8+ T cells sorted from blood, taken in a trial of the OX40 agonist ivuxolimab. The J gene is TRBJ2-3, the V gene TRBV7-8, with D perhaps matching TRBD2 (7 bases). Written as DNA, the CDR3 is TGTGCCAGCAGCTTAGTATCTGGGGGGGCTACGCAGTATTTT. It translates to CASSLVSGGATQYF.